This T cell receptor beta chain derives from a study of blood T cells in healthy people across ages. The CDR3 sequence is 17 residues long. The germline V gene has CDR1 SGHRS and CDR2 YFSETQ. V gave up 1 base and J gave up 7 bases; unmatched junction bases: 11. The authors drew approximately 10 milliliters of peripheral blood from each donor. This clonotype appeared a single time. Antigen: not known. Alongside a J-beta primer mix, a sample-barcoded 5' primer served in a second PCR lasting about 7 to 11 cycles. Each of the cDNA molecules was tagged by a template-switch adaptor with 12 random nucleotides. Any given sample supplied a minimum of 2.5 million CDR3-containing paired-end reads. TCRdb redid the calling of the 5' RACE reads with MiXCR, one entry per CDR3 protein. The table records about 580,000 distinct CDR3 sequences, 45% to 55% of them present only once. General study results and limits: It was the long-lived donors that had more naive CD4+ cells and higher diversity than aged donors.

This TCR derives from a man at least 80 years old in good health. The chain has TRBV5-1 and TRBJ2-7, with TRBD2 matching over 13 bases. Sequencing was performed on blood. The CDR3 nucleotides are TGCGCCAGCAGCTTGACTAGCGGGGGGGCGTATTACAATGAGCAGTACTTC. This encodes CASSLTSGGAYYNEQYF.